This paragraph covers one TCR beta chain sequence. The sample comes from a study of blood T cell repertoires in COVID-19. On the study more broadly: Sites in the United States, Italy and Spain provided acute and convalescent COVID-19 samples.

The CDR3 runs to 15 residues. Looked up from germline, CDR1 is SGHAT and CDR2 is FQNNGV. With 1 base removed from V and 4 bases from J, the gap between germline ends came to 13 bases. Source study methods: Nucleated cell number was recorded as an estimate derived from reference gene primer amplification. The method was immunoSEQ multiplex PCR; TCRdb's version includes in-frame clones alone and lacks a portion of them. That table gives V, J and clone size, and the DNA gave D and trimming. The table lists about 370,000 clones, about 90% of them singletons. Sequencing used peripheral blood. V gene TRBV11-2 combines with J gene TRBJ2-5; D may be TRBD2 (5 bases). The source is a woman between 25 and 40 years old with COVID-19, enrolled during active disease. The DNA for the CDR3 is TGTGCCAGCAGCTTAGTTCGGGGTTGGAGAGAGACCCAGTACTTC. Translation gives CASSLVRGWRETQYF.